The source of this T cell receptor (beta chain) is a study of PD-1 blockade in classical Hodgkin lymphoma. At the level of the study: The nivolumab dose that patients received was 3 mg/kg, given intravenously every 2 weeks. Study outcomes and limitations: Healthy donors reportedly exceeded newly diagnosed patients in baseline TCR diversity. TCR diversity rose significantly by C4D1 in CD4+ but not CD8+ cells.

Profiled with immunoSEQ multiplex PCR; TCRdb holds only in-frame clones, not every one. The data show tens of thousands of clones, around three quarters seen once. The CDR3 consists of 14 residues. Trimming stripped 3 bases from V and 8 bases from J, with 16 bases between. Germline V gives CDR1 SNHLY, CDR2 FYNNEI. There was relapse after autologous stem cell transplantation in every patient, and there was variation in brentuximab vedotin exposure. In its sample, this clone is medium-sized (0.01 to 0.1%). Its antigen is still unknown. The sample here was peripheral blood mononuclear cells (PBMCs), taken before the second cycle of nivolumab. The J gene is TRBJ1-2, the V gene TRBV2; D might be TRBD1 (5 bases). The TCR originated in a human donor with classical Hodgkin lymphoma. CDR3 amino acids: CASSDRVVLGGYTF. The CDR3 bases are TGTGCCAGCAGTGACAGGGTGGTTTTAGGGGGCTACACCTTC.